The clone carrying this T cell receptor (beta chain) was counted a few times. Its antigen is not known. Measured with immunoSEQ multiplex PCR; TCRdb has only the in-frame clones, and not every one. The table has roughly 90,000 clones, about 79% seen once. V lost 5 bases and J 6 bases, leaving 17 bases between the germline ends. The germline V gene has CDR1 SGHVS and CDR2 FNYEAQ. This CDR3 has 14 amino acids. This specimen comes from a study of radiotherapy plus CTLA-4 blockade in lung cancer. At the level of the study: Disease control reached about 28%, with objective responses in 15% to 20%.

Whole-study results and caveats: In blood, tumor-derived TCR clones expanded after radiotherapy plus ipilimumab.

Material: peripheral blood, obtained from a patient treated with radiotherapy plus ipilimumab. This clonotype originated in a human donor with non-small cell lung cancer who had a partial response to radiotherapy plus ipilimumab. Some clones in this sample may be carry-over from other donors' samples. The rearrangement uses TRBV7-6 and TRBJ2-7; tentatively, D is TRBD2 (7 bases). In DNA form, the CDR3 reads TGTGCCAGCAGCCCGTATAGGGGGGGCGGCGAGCAGTACTTC. Amino acids: CASSPYRGGGEQYF.